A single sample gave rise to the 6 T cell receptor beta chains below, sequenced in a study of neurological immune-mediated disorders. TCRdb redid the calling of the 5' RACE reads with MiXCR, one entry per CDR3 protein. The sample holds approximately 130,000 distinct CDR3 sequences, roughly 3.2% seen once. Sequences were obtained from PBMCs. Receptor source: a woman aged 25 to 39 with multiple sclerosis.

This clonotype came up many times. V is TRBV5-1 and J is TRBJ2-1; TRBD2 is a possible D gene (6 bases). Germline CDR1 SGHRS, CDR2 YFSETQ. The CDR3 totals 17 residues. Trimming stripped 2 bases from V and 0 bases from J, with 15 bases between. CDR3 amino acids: CASSLTIGGNSYNEQFF. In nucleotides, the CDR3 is TGCGCCAGCAGCTTAACAATCGGCGGGAACTCCTACAATGAGCAGTTCTTC.

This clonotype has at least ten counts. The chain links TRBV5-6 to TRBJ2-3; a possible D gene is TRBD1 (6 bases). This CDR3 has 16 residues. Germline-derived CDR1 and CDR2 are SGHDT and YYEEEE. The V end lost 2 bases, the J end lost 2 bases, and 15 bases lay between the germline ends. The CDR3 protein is CASSLYPGELTDTQYF. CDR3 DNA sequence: TGTGCCAGCAGCTTATATCCAGGGGAGCTCACAGATACGCAGTATTTT.

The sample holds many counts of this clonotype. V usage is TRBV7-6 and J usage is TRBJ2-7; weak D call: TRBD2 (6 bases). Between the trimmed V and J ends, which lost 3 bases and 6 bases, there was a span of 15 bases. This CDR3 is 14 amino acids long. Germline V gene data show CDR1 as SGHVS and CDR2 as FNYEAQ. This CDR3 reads CASSLGFGEVEQYF. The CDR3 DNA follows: TGTGCCAGCAGCTTGGGTTTCGGGGAGGTCGAGCAGTACTTC.

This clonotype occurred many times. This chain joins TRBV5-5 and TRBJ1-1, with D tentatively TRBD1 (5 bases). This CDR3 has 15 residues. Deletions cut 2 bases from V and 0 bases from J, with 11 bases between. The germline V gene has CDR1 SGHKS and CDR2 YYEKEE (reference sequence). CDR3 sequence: CASSFDSYMNTEAFF. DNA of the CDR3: TGTGCCAGCAGCTTCGACAGCTATATGAACACTGAAGCTTTCTTT.

The CDR3 DNA follows: TGTGCCAGCAGGGGAGGGCTTGGGAATGGCTACACCTTC. This translates into CASRGGLGNGYTF. V gene TRBV12-3 or TRBV12-4 combines with J gene TRBJ1-2; no clear D. This CDR3 comprises 13 residues. The V end was cut by 6 bases, the J end by 6 bases, with 14 bases between.

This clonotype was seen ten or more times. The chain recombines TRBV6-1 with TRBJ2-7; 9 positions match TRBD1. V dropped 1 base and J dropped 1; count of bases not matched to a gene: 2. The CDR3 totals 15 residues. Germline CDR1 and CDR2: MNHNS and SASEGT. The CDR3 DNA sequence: TGTGCCAGCAGTGAAGGGGGACAGGGATCCTACGAGCAGTACTTC. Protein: CASSEGGQGSYEQYF.